This T cell receptor beta chain was recorded in a study of T cells in Graves' hyperthyroidism and ophthalmopathy. General study results and limits: Also found in blood were most expanded thyroid clonotypes above 0.001.

The investigators amplified TCR beta CDR3 regions from RNA transcripts. The HTBI primer set drove a first-round RT-PCR of the TCR CDR3. TCRdb passed the multiplex PCR reads through MiXCR, listing each CDR3 protein once. The sample includes fewer than 350,000 distinct CDR3 sequences, roughly 20% of them seen just once. Germline loops: CDR1 SGHTA, CDR2 FQGNSA. The CDR3 extends over 14 amino acids. Between the trimmed V and J ends, which lost 4 bases and 4 bases, there was a span of 14 bases. Ophthalmopathy cases met thresholds of Clinical Activity Score at least 3, NOSPECS grade at least 4 and duration under 3 months. This sample holds PBMCs from 9.5 to 10 ml fresh peripheral blood. In its sample, this clonotype was seen many times. Its antigen remains unknown.

Sequenced input: blood. The J gene is TRBJ2-7, the V gene TRBV7-2; D is unclear. This receptor was taken from a woman between 35 and 50 years old with Graves' ophthalmopathy. The CDR3 nucleotides read TGTGCCAGCAGCTCCTCGATGGGAAATTACGAGCAGTACTTC. Its translation: CASSSSMGNYEQYF.